This T cell receptor beta chain was documented in a study of shared clonotypes between healthy human individuals (dated by TCRdb to the early 2020s). At the level of the whole study: The cohort comprised a couple of women and a few men aged 18 to 49 years. Per donor, three plates each were used for CD4 naive and CD4 memory, two for CD8 naive, and one for CD8 memory. The study deeply sequenced blood TCR repertoires of about 5 healthy adults to estimate repertoire size and the extent of clonotype sharing between individuals. Different laboratories and diverse techniques were used to prepare libraries and sequence TCR repertoires, to increase sequencing depth and limit assay-specific biases. Per donor, leukapheresis produced somewhere between about 0.9 and 9.5 billion PBMCs.

Regarding this clone: What antigen it recognizes has not been identified. No much larger clone is present one base from it, and per-base qualities are unavailable.

Using the deep immunoSEQ assay, multiplex PCR amplified TCR CDR3 regions from genomic DNA. Genomic DNA extracted from each cell subset was distributed evenly over all wells of several immunoSEQ 96-well plates, and each plate served as one replicate. Each replicate PCR for sorted subsets received about 200 ng genomic DNA, equal to 30,000 or so T cell genomes. The purified libraries were quantified using a Qubit 3.0 fluorometer, sized with a Bioanalyzer 2100, and then quantified again using the KAPA Library Quantification kit. A separate single-read 150-cycle Illumina NextSeq 550 flow cell was used to sequence each immunoSEQ 96-well plate. The paper's data handling went like this. Because the immunoSEQ output held only junctional sequences and lacked quality scores, the filtering could not match the filtering applied to full-length reads. To assign V/J genes and CDR3, sequences were annotated using PyIR, a Python wrapper for IgBLAST v1.9, with IMGT germline references. Reads with weak V/J assignments (E-value above 1e-6), missing CDR3, stop codons, out-of-frame junctions, or ambiguous translated residues were removed. V3J clonotypes were defined as sequences sharing the same inferred V gene, J gene, and CDR3 amino acid sequence. Percentage overlap between repertoires was computed as shared unique clonotypes divided by the size of the smaller repertoire. Three approaches were used to assess repertoire richness: RTK rarefaction, the Chao1 estimator, and Recon v2.1 estimates of unobserved clonotypes. For all TCRbeta clonotypes obtained by the gDNA method from several donors, generation probabilities were computed with OLGA. Entries here come from immuneACCESS through TCRdb and include only in-frame sequences with V and J called. Some clones fail to appear in such tables; in the studies checked, an unresolved V gene covers under half of the shortfall, and the cause of the remainder is unknown. The V and J calls and clone size are taken from that table; D and trimming were inferred from the DNA. In all, the sample holds hundreds of thousands of clones, and 96% of those were seen once. Approximately 0.06% of the sample goes to the ten largest clones.

The donors were healthy, HIV-negative adults who had no recently reported acute infections or vaccinations. Every donor was a Caucasian adult living in Nashville, Tennessee, USA. CD4+ T cells were enriched by magnetic negative selection; naive cells were then positively selected on CD45RA, and the negative fraction formed the memory subset. Blood was collected by leukapheresis, and PBMCs were isolated by Ficoll-Histopaque density gradient centrifugation and then cryopreserved in liquid nitrogen vapor phase. Analytical flow cytometry was used to check the purity and quantity of every magnetically sorted T cell population. Genomic DNA was isolated from every sorted fraction and measured by UV absorbance on a Nanodrop 2000c. From the cysteine through the phenylalanine, the CDR3 covers 14 amino acids. The entry retains the CDR3 DNA only, 42 bases that are in frame from base 1. Taken from the germline V gene (reference sequence), the CDR1 and CDR2 loops are SEHNR and FQNEAQ. The V end loses 4 bases and the J end loses 5 bases, and a stretch of 14 bases separates them.

The paper's findings and limits, for the study overall: Around 5.4% of naive CD4, 3.5% of naive CD8, approximately 2% of memory CD4, and about 0.4% of memory CD8 clonotypes were shared across several donors. Naive subsets generally had larger estimated clonotype richness than memory subsets did. Based on pairwise subsampling, the degree of clonotype sharing among donors was expected to be affected by sequencing depth. Even with the large sequencing depth, rarefaction of the sorted-subset datasets indicated that sequencing was incomplete. Sampling was restricted to blood, and TCR repertoires in tissue are likely to differ from TCR repertoires in blood. Because the study included a small number of donors, the genetic and exposure-history diversity represented was limited. Compared with non-shared clonotypes, clonotypes shared by all four sorted-subset donors had higher generation probabilities.

This TCR was sampled from a woman under 40 in good health. The rearrangement combines TRBV7-9 with TRBJ2-5; tentative D gene TRBD1, with 6 bases matching. Sequences were obtained from naive CD4+ T cells sorted from blood. The cell subset or site label here, explained by the study, means: CD45RA+ positively selected. DNA sequence: TGTGCCAGCAGCTCCGAGGGGGTGGTGGAGACCCAGTACTTC. It translates as CASSSEGVVETQYF.